Following are 24 T cell receptor beta chains from one sample sequenced in a study of human T cells and chemical hapten exposure. TCRdb reprocessed the RACE reads with MiXCR, giving one entry per CDR3 protein. This table holds about 190,000 distinct CDR3 sequences, 24% found once. Sample time point: patch test 3, about 24 weeks after DPC sensitization. Described treatment: therapeutic diphenylcyclopropenone sensitization with weekly scalp DPC. Source: whole blood, taken in connection with sensitization to the hapten diphenylcyclopropenone (DPC). All receptors come from a woman between 35 and 50 years old with alopecia areata. Some clones in this sample may be carry-over from other donors' samples.

The sample holds a few counts of this clonotype. J is TRBJ1-4 and V is TRBV2; 8 nucleotides match TRBD1. With 2 bases clipped from V and 5 bases from J, the junction kept 4 bases outside the gene matches. Per the germline V gene, CDR1 is SNHLY and CDR2 is FYNNEI. There are 15 residues in the CDR3. The CDR3 sequence is CASSEQGAGNEKLFF. The DNA of the CDR3 is TGTGCCAGCAGTGAACAGGGGGCGGGGAATGAAAAACTGTTTTTT.

This clonotype occurred a few times. The chain combines TRBV28 with TRBJ2-1; D is undetermined. V lost 6 bases to trimming and J lost 6 bases, with 9 bases between them. This CDR3 spans 12 amino acids. In germline, CDR1 is MDHEN, CDR2 SYDVKM. The CDR3 DNA reads TGTGCCAGCAGCCGCCCCCCCAATGAGCAGTTCTTC. This gives the protein CASSRPPNEQFF.

The chain is built from TRBV27 and TRBJ1-1; 7 bases align to TRBD1. The CDR3 contains 15 residues. With V trimmed by 3 bases and J by 0 bases, 4 bases remained unmatched. The germline gives CDR1 MNHEY, CDR2 SMNVEV (reference sequence). The CDR3 is CASSLTGTMNTEAFF. CDR3 DNA sequence: TGTGCCAGCAGTTTGACAGGGACCATGAACACTGAAGCTTTCTTT.

In this sample, this clonotype turned up many times. V usage is TRBV29-1 and J usage is TRBJ2-7, with 10 bases identical to TRBD1. The V gene end was trimmed by 0 bases and the J gene end by 6 bases; junction bases not matched to a gene: 14. Germline CDR1 reads SQVTM; CDR2 reads ANQGSEA. This CDR3 region has 17 residues. The CDR3 reads CSVEDPWKGQGTSEQYF. The CDR3 nucleotides are TGCAGCGTTGAAGACCCTTGGAAGGGACAGGGGACGTCCGAGCAGTACTTC.

This clonotype was found a few times. The V gene is TRBV5-1, the J gene TRBJ2-1; the D is unclear. The V end was cut by 0 bases, the J end by 7 bases, with 8 bases between. Germline CDR1 and CDR2: SGHRS and YFSETQ. This CDR3 spans 13 amino acids. This chain's CDR3 is CASSLVSRNEQFF. Here the CDR3 DNA reads TGCGCCAGCAGCTTGGTTAGCAGGAATGAGCAGTTCTTC.

This sequence joins TRBV10-3 and TRBJ2-5, with 10 bases lining up with TRBD1. V shed 6 bases and J 4 bases; nucleotides not matched to a gene: 8. This CDR3 contains 15 residues. CDR1 is ENHRY and CDR2 is SYGVKD in the germline V gene. The CDR3 region has the DNA TGTGCCATCAGAAGGACAGGGGGGTTGGTAGAGACCCAGTACTTC. This codes for CAIRRTGGLVETQYF.

This clonotype was picked up a small number of times. The chain employs TRBV28 and TRBJ1-5; TRBD1 is a possible D gene (6 bases). This CDR3 has 13 amino acids. The germline V and J ends were trimmed by 4 bases and 7 bases, with 11 bases remaining between them. CDR1 and CDR2 from the germline V gene are MDHEN and SYDVKM. The CDR3 region is CASSSTRGQPQHF. In nucleotides, the CDR3 is TGTGCCAGCAGTTCGACCAGGGGACAGCCCCAGCATTTT.

To note about this clonotype: Since a much larger clone is just one base distant, this may be a read error. The chain uses TRBV7-2 and TRBJ2-7, with 10 bases matching TRBD2. Germline lookup yields CDR1 SGHTA and CDR2 FQGNSA. The CDR3 is 13 residues long. The CDR3 spells CSSSPSGREEQYF. DNA for the CDR3: TGTTCCAGCAGCCCCAGCGGGAGGGAAGAGCAGTACTTC.

This clonotype came up many times. The chain combines TRBV6-5 with TRBJ2-2, with D perhaps TRBD1 (5 bases). This CDR3 has 14 amino acids. Germline V gene data show CDR1 as MNHEY and CDR2 as SVGAGI. V was clipped by 6 bases and J by 4 bases, with 12 bases between them. As DNA, the CDR3 is TGTGCCAGCAGACGACAGTTCTTCACCGGGGAGCTGTTTTTT. Translated: CASRRQFFTGELFF.

This clonotype has a handful of counts. The chain recombines TRBV20-1 with TRBJ2-7; D is unresolved. CDR1 and CDR2 (germline): DFQATT, SNEGSKA (reference sequence). The CDR3 is 13 residues long. Trimming removed 2 bases from V and 2 bases from J, with 10 bases in between. As DNA, the CDR3 is TGCAGTGCTAGAAGGCAAAGCCCCTACGAGCAGTACTTC. It encodes CSARRQSPYEQYF.

V is TRBV6-2 or TRBV6-3 and J is TRBJ1-1; D might be TRBD1 (5 bases). The V and J ends lost 6 bases and 1 base respectively, with 9 bases between them. CDR3 size: 13 residues. Germline V gives CDR1 MNHEY, CDR2 SVGEGT. The CDR3 loop is CASRGGGNTEAFF. In DNA form, the CDR3 reads TGTGCCAGCAGAGGCGGGGGGAACACTGAAGCTTTCTTT.

V gene TRBV28 combines with J gene TRBJ2-7, with unresolved D. Germline-derived CDR1 and CDR2 are MDHEN and SYDVKM. Trimming left V 4 bases short and J 4 bases short, with 8 bases between. This CDR3 comprises 12 residues. The CDR3 here is CASSSPRYEQYF. The CDR3 DNA reads as TGTGCCAGCAGTTCGCCCCGGTACGAGCAGTACTTC.

The sample holds many counts of this clonotype. The chain links TRBV6-5 to TRBJ1-1; D not certain. The CDR3 runs 11 residues. Between the trimmed V and J ends, which lost 10 bases and 12 bases, there was a span of 18 bases. Germline CDR1 MNHEY, CDR2 SVGAGI. The chain's CDR3 is CATSVSAVSFF. For the CDR3, the DNA is TGTGCCACCTCCGTTTCGGCCGTGTCTTTCTTT.

This clonotype was counted a few times. The gene calls are TRBV4-1 and TRBJ2-3, with a tentative D call TRBD2 (6 bases). In germline, CDR1 is MGHRA, CDR2 YSYEKL. This CDR3 region has 13 residues. Trimming pared 1 base from V and 5 bases from J, leaving 7 bases between. CDR3 DNA sequence: TGCGCCAGCAGCCAAGTGGGGGGAGATACGCAGTATTTT. Translated: CASSQVGGDTQYF.

This clonotype was found many times. The V and J genes are TRBV10-2 and TRBJ1-4; D is undetermined. Per germline, CDR1 WSHSY and CDR2 SAAADI. This CDR3 region has 17 residues. The V and J ends lost 6 bases and 4 bases respectively, with 21 bases between them. The CDR3, as DNA: TGCGCCAGCAGCGACCCAACCGGGCCCTCGGGTAATGAAAAACTGTTTTTT. This gives the protein CASSDPTGPSGNEKLFF.

The chain recombines TRBV7-9 with TRBJ2-1; perhaps D is TRBD1 or TRBD2 (6 bases each). CDR1 is SEHNR and CDR2 is FQNEAQ in the germline V gene (reference sequence). Between the trimmed V and J ends, which lost 7 bases and 0 bases, there was a span of 16 bases. The CDR3 has 16 amino acids. The CDR3 nucleotides read TGTGCCAGCACCTCGGGGGCGGCAGGCTCCTACAATGAGCAGTTCTTC. This codes for CASTSGAAGSYNEQFF.

This clonotype showed up just a few times. V usage is TRBV7-2 and J usage is TRBJ1-1, with D tentatively TRBD1 (5 bases). With 2 bases removed from V and 1 base from J, the gap between germline ends came to 8 bases. Germline loops: CDR1 SGHTA, CDR2 FQGNSA. The CDR3 is 14 residues long. The CDR3 loop reads CASSLWQGNTEAFF. As DNA, the CDR3 is TGTGCCAGCAGCTTATGGCAGGGGAACACTGAAGCTTTCTTT.

V is TRBV6-2 or TRBV6-3 and J is TRBJ2-1, with D hard to call. The germline CDR1 and CDR2 sequences are MNHEY and SVGEGT. This CDR3 contains 11 residues. Trimming left V 7 bases short and J 8 bases short, with 9 bases between. The CDR3 protein is CASTLWDEQFF. The CDR3 DNA is TGTGCCAGCACCTTGTGGGATGAGCAGTTCTTC.

A few counts support this clonotype. The junction and the germline gene differ at one end; a read error may be behind it. CDR3 DNA: TGTGCCACCCGCAGGGGCCAAGAGACCCAGTACTTC. Its translation is CATRRGQETQYF. The chain links TRBV15 to TRBJ2-5; TRBD1 might be the D (6 bases). The CDR3 extends over 12 amino acids. In germline, CDR1 is LNHNV, CDR2 YYDKDF (reference sequence).

This clonotype showed up just a few times. The CDR3 is CASSRGPTAYEQYF. The CDR3 bases are TGTGCCAGCAGCCGTGGACCGACCGCCTACGAGCAGTACTTC. The gene calls are TRBV7-2 and TRBJ2-7, with unresolved D. Germline V gene lookup returns CDR1 SGHTA and CDR2 FQGNSA. Trimming removed 5 bases at V and 2 bases at J, with 13 bases between. The CDR3 sequence is 14 residues long.

Only a few counts were recorded for this clonotype. This chain connects TRBV19 to TRBJ2-1, with D perhaps matching TRBD1 (5 bases). Germline values: CDR1 LNHDA, CDR2 SQIVND (reference sequence). V shed 7 bases and J shed 2 bases, with 12 bases lying between them. The CDR3 has 14 amino acids. This CDR3 reads CASTRGPPYNEQFF. CDR3 in DNA: TGTGCCAGTACAAGGGGTCCCCCCTACAATGAGCAGTTCTTC.

This chain links TRBV18 with TRBJ2-2; possibly TRBD1 for D (5 bases). The V gene's germline CDR1 is KGHSH and CDR2 LQKENI. CDR3 size: 16 residues. V shed 5 bases and J shed 1 base, with 14 bases lying between them. CDR3 bases: TGTGCCAGCTCAGCTAGGTCGGACATGAACACCGGGGAGCTGTTTTTT. This sequence encodes CASSARSDMNTGELFF. Variable domain in full (rest from reference TRBV18 and TRBJ2-2): NAGVMQNPRHLVRRRGQEARLRCSPMKGHSHVYWYRQLPEEGLKFMVYLQKENIIDESGMPKERFSAEFPKEGPSILRIQQVVRGDSAAYFCASSARSDMNTGELFFGEGSRLTVL.

CDR3 loop: CASSPTVSTDTQYF. CDR3 in DNA: TGTGCCAGCAGTCCTACTGTGAGCACAGATACGCAGTATTTT. The chain is built from TRBV27 and TRBJ2-3, with D uncertain. This CDR3 is 14 amino acids long. The germline V gene has CDR1 MNHEY and CDR2 SMNVEV (reference sequence). The V gene lost 5 bases and the J gene lost 0 bases, with 9 bases spanning the gap.

J is TRBJ2-2 and V is TRBV29-1; D gene unclear. V shed 7 bases and J shed 3 bases, with 9 bases lying between them. The CDR3 is 12 amino acids. Germline V lookup: CDR1 SQVTM, CDR2 ANQGSEA. The DNA of the CDR3 is TGCAGCGGTCGACAAGACACCGGGGAGCTGTTTTTT. It codes for CSGRQDTGELFF.